The 26 T cell receptor beta chains reported below all come from one sample, sequenced in a study of T cells in tumors after PD-1 blockade. Profiling relied on immunoSEQ multiplex PCR, and the TCRdb table lists in-frame clones only, not all of them. This table has around 13,000 clones, about 62% appearing once. The sequences come from tumor tissue, collected before anti-PD-1 treatment. All receptors come from a human donor with cutaneous squamous cell carcinoma.

The sample holds a few counts of this clone. The chain is built from TRBV28 and TRBJ1-2; possible D gene TRBD1, 5 bases. Trimming took 9 bases from V and 7 from J, leaving 18 bases between them. CDR1 and CDR2 (germline): MDHEN, SYDVKM. The CDR3 runs to 13 residues. Here the CDR3 DNA reads TGTGCCAGTCTGAAGGGGCTGACGGGTGGCTACACCTTC. This sequence encodes CASLKGLTGGYTF.

This chain connects TRBV29-1 to TRBJ1-1; 11 bases match TRBD1. Germline values: CDR1 SQVTM, CDR2 ANQGSEA. This CDR3 comprises 15 residues. V lost 5 bases, J lost 1 base, and 6 bases stayed unmatched. The CDR3 nucleotides read TGCAGCGTTCGGGGACAGGGGGGACCGAACACTGAAGCTTTCTTT. As protein: CSVRGQGGPNTEAFF.

The chain has TRBV6-2 or TRBV6-3 and TRBJ2-5, with TRBD1 identical over 7 bases. Germline V CDR1 and CDR2: MNHEY, SVGEGT. The CDR3 consists of 15 residues. Losses at the gene ends were 2 bases for V and 13 bases for J; bases not matched to a gene: 16. Here the CDR3 DNA reads TGTGCCAGCAGTTACCTCCCAGGGACAGACGCCAATTGGTACTTC. The encoded protein is CASSYLPGTDANWYF.

The rearrangement joins TRBV7-9 to TRBJ1-6; 8 bases line up with TRBD1. Germline assignment: CDR1 SEHNR and CDR2 FQNEAQ (reference sequence). V lost 6 bases, J lost 6 bases, and 7 bases stayed unmatched. CDR3 size: 15 residues. The CDR3 loop reads CASREWGQANSPLHF. The CDR3 bases are TGTGCCAGCAGAGAATGGGGACAGGCTAATTCACCCCTCCACTTT.

The chain is built from TRBV5-4 and TRBJ1-5; D not certain. This CDR3 has 14 residues. V gave up 1 base and J gave up 0 bases, with 5 bases separating them. The germline gives CDR1 SGHNT, CDR2 YYREEE (reference sequence). The CDR3 bases are TGTGCCAGCAGCTTGAGAGATAGCAATCAGCCCCAGCATTTT. Translated: CASSLRDSNQPQHF.

This clone was found a few times. CDR3 region: CASSEGTGGSYEQYF. The CDR3 region has the DNA TGTGCCAGCAGTGAAGGGACAGGGGGCTCCTACGAGCAGTACTTC. J is TRBJ2-7 and V is TRBV6-1, with 10 bases that match TRBD1. The CDR3 contains 15 residues. The V segment lost 1 base and the J segment 0 bases; nucleotides outside the gene matches: 0. Germline V lookup: CDR1 MNHNS, CDR2 SASEGT.

This chain joins TRBV7-2 and TRBJ2-5; 11 positions match TRBD2. Germline V gene lookup returns CDR1 SGHTA and CDR2 FQGNSA. V gave up 6 bases and J gave up 5 bases; unmatched junction bases: 11. The CDR3 contains 16 residues. The CDR3 region is CASSVTGTSGWETQYF. The CDR3, as DNA: TGTGCCAGCAGTGTAACCGGGACTAGCGGCTGGGAGACCCAGTACTTC.

This clone was found a few times. The genes are TRBV15 and TRBJ1-2, with 7 bases that match TRBD1. The CDR3 loop spans 15 amino acids. J lost 5 bases, V lost 0 bases, and 6 bases had no gene match. Per germline, CDR1 LNHNV and CDR2 YYDKDF (reference sequence). CDR3 sequence reads: CATSREKGTAYGYTF. CDR3 DNA sequence: TGTGCCACCAGCAGAGAAAAAGGGACAGCGTATGGCTACACCTTC.

This clone ranks as large. The CDR3 sequence: CASSAHSGSSYNEQFF. The DNA for the CDR3 is TGTGCCAGCAGCGCTCATAGCGGGAGCTCCTACAATGAGCAGTTCTTC. This chain links TRBV7-2 with TRBJ2-1; 9 bases are a match to TRBD2. CDR3 length: 16 amino acids. CDR1 and CDR2 (germline): SGHTA, FQGNSA. V trimming: 5 bases; J trimming: 0 bases; junction bases outside the gene matches: 5.

J is TRBJ2-5 and V is TRBV5-4; D unresolved. The CDR3 consists of 12 residues. Germline V gene data show CDR1 as SGHNT and CDR2 as YYREEE (reference sequence). Trimming stripped 0 bases from V and 6 bases from J, with 6 bases between. CDR3 in amino acids: CASSLDQKTQYF. Written as DNA, the CDR3 is TGTGCCAGCAGCTTGGATCAGAAGACCCAGTACTTC.

This chain connects TRBV20-1 to TRBJ2-1; D is unresolved. The CDR3 is 11 residues long. V was shortened by 6 bases and J by 3 bases, with 6 bases between the two germline ends. Germline CDR1 and CDR2: DFQATT and SNEGSKA (reference sequence). CDR3 sequence (DNA): TGCAGTGCCCCCGACTACAATGAGCAGTTCTTC. Its translation is CSAPDYNEQFF.

The chain is built from TRBV18 and TRBJ2-6, with 9 bases identical to TRBD1. V shed 6 bases, J shed 0 bases, and the junction held 12 bases outside the gene matches. The germline gives CDR1 KGHSH, CDR2 LQKENI. The CDR3 runs 19 residues. The CDR3 DNA is TGTGCCAGCTCCCCCAGGGACAGGGCCACCATCTCTGGGGCCAACGTCCTGACTTTC. The encoded protein is CASSPRDRATISGANVLTF.

V usage is TRBV29-1 and J usage is TRBJ2-3; D is possibly TRBD2 (6 bases). The CDR3 is made up of 15 amino acids. V gave up 3 bases and J gave up 6 bases, with 19 bases separating them. Germline CDR1 reads SQVTM; CDR2 reads ANQGSEA. DNA of the CDR3: TGCAGCGTTGACGGGAGTCCAGTAAGAGTTGATACGCAGTATTTT. Its translation is CSVDGSPVRVDTQYF.

Turning to this clone: The sample contains more than one DNA sequence encoding this CDR3. The CDR3 DNA follows: TGTGCCACCAGTGATCCCGCTGGGGCAGCGGGTTTTAGCACAGATACGCAGTATTTT. Its translation is CATSDPAGAAGFSTDTQYF. This chain connects TRBV24-1 to TRBJ2-3; D might be TRBD2 (6 bases). V lost 3 bases and J lost 0, with 21 bases in between. The CDR3 is 19 residues long. Germline CDR1 and CDR2: KGHDR and SFDVKD.

This clone appeared a few times. The chain employs TRBV7-9 and TRBJ2-7; D is unclear. This CDR3 has 12 residues. V was clipped by 2 bases and J by 5 bases, with 7 bases between them. The germline CDR1 and CDR2 sequences are SEHNR and FQNEAQ (reference sequence). The CDR3 DNA reads as TGTGCCAGCAGCTTAAATCGGGACGAGCAGTACTTC. It translates to CASSLNRDEQYF.

This clone was found a few times. The chain couples TRBV5-1 to TRBJ2-1, with D perhaps TRBD2 (6 bases). This CDR3 has 13 amino acids. Trimming took off 3 bases at V and 4 bases at J, with 8 bases between the two ends. Germline assignment: CDR1 SGHRS and CDR2 YFSETQ. DNA for the CDR3: TGCGCCAGCAGCTGGAGGGAGTACAATGAGCAGTTCTTC. This encodes CASSWREYNEQFF.

The chain is built from TRBV19 and TRBJ1-5; no clear D. The CDR3 runs to 18 residues. Looked up from germline, CDR1 is LNHDA and CDR2 is SQIVND (reference sequence). V was clipped by 2 bases and J by 2 bases, with 19 bases between them. CDR3 in amino acids: CASSISSRRFFGNQPQHF. CDR3 nucleotides: TGTGCCAGTAGTATATCCTCCAGACGGTTCTTTGGCAATCAGCCCCAGCATTTT.

This chain links TRBV20-1 with TRBJ2-3, with 9 bases lining up with TRBD1. In germline, CDR1 is DFQATT, CDR2 SNEGSKA (reference sequence). Trimming took 3 bases from V and 2 from J; bases not matched to a gene: 6. The CDR3 contains 15 residues. CDR3 amino acids: CSASFGTGTTDTQYF. For the CDR3, the DNA is TGCAGTGCTAGTTTCGGGACAGGGACCACAGATACGCAGTATTTT.

This clone was recorded only once. This chain connects TRBV11-2 to TRBJ2-5; TRBD2 aligns across 7 bases. Looked up from germline, CDR1 is SGHAT and CDR2 is FQNNGV. CDR3 size: 14 residues. The ends lost 8 bases at V and 9 bases at J; junction bases unmatched: 15. CDR3 in amino acids: CASAPSGVRVSQYF. Here the CDR3 DNA reads TGTGCCAGCGCCCCAAGCGGGGTCAGGGTGTCCCAGTACTTC.

The chain couples TRBV7-6 to TRBJ2-3; TRBD2 aligns across 8 bases. The CDR3 has 17 residues. From germline, CDR1 is SGHVS and CDR2 FNYEAQ. Trimming cost V 2 bases and J 1 base; bases outside gene matches: 8. The CDR3 DNA reads TGTGCCAGCAGCTTACCCCCGGGGGGGACCGGCACAGATACGCAGTATTTT. Its protein product is CASSLPPGGTGTDTQYF.

J is TRBJ2-1 and V is TRBV2; D is undetermined. This CDR3 contains 14 residues. Germline CDR1 reads SNHLY; CDR2 reads FYNNEI. The V gene lost 6 bases and the J gene lost 8 bases, with 17 bases spanning the gap. This CDR3 reads CASRAGVGWDEQFF. CDR3 bases: TGTGCCAGCAGGGCAGGAGTCGGGTGGGATGAGCAGTTCTTC.

This clone qualifies as medium-sized. This chain links TRBV6-6 with TRBJ2-2, with a possible D match to TRBD2 (5 bases). Germline V CDR1 and CDR2: MNHNY, SVGAGI (reference sequence). This CDR3 spans 14 amino acids. V lost 7 bases to trimming and J lost 3 bases, with 12 bases between them. The CDR3 coding sequence is TGTGCCAGCACCCCCTCGGGGTACACCGGGGAGCTGTTTTTT. Protein sequence: CASTPSGYTGELFF.

This clone was found a few times. V and J are TRBV7-2 and TRBJ2-5; no clear D. This CDR3 is 15 amino acids long. CDR1 and CDR2 (germline): SGHTA, FQGNSA. Trimming took off 5 bases at V and 1 base at J, with 14 bases between the two ends. The CDR3 DNA is TGTGCCAGCAGCCCGTACGGCGGCTTCCAAGAGACCCAGTACTTC. Its translation is CASSPYGGFQETQYF.

The chain links TRBV18 to TRBJ1-1; no clear D gene. V was pared by 1 base and J by 7 bases, with 7 bases between. Germline CDR1 and CDR2: KGHSH and LQKENI. The CDR3 extends over 12 amino acids. This CDR3 is CASSPRADEAFF. For the CDR3, the DNA is TGTGCCAGCTCACCACGGGCAGATGAAGCTTTCTTT.

V usage is TRBV7-9 and J usage is TRBJ2-3, with D uncertain. CDR3 length equals 12 residues. The germline gives CDR1 SEHNR, CDR2 FQNEAQ (reference sequence). Trimming stripped 1 base from V and 5 bases from J, with 4 bases between. CDR3 DNA sequence: TGTGCCAGCAGCTTAGACCAAGATACGCAGTATTTT. Amino acids: CASSLDQDTQYF.

The chain employs TRBV15 and TRBJ1-2; D is perhaps TRBD1 (6 bases). CDR1 LNHNV and CDR2 YYDKDF come from the germline V gene (reference sequence). Trimming took 5 bases from V and 3 from J, leaving 10 bases between them. CDR3 size: 13 residues. The DNA for the CDR3 is TGTGCCACCAGCCCAGGGGTTGACTATGGCTACACCTTC. It codes for CATSPGVDYGYTF.